The 32 T cell receptor beta chains listed next were all sequenced from one sample in a study of radiotherapy plus CTLA-4 blockade in lung cancer. Sequenced by immunoSEQ multiplex PCR; TCRdb stores in-frame clones only, minus some. There are tens of thousands of clones in the sample; roughly 86% occur only once, and less than 0.9% lies in the top ten. The sample here was peripheral blood, taken from a patient treated with radiotherapy plus ipilimumab. The receptors derive from a human donor with non-small cell lung cancer who had stable disease on radiotherapy plus ipilimumab.

This clone was seen just once. The CDR3 region has the DNA TGTGCCAGCAGCCAGTCGGGGGTAGCGGGAGTAGAGCAGTTCTTC. This sequence encodes CASSQSGVAGVEQFF. The V and J genes are TRBV5-4 and TRBJ2-1, with TRBD2 identical over 9 bases. Unmatched junction bases numbered 12, after V lost 4 bases and J lost 10 bases. CDR1 is SGHNT and CDR2 is YYREEE in the germline V gene (reference sequence). The length of the CDR3 is 15 residues.

The V and J genes are TRBV4-1 and TRBJ2-1, with TRBD2 identical over 10 bases. The V segment lost 4 bases and the J segment 1 base; nucleotides outside the gene matches: 16. There are 20 residues in the CDR3. The germline gives CDR1 MGHRA, CDR2 YSYEKL. The CDR3, as DNA: TGCGCCAGCAGCCGCCTGCCGCGGGGTAGCGGGAGGAGGTCCTACAATGAGCAGTTCTTC. Translation: CASSRLPRGSGRRSYNEQFF.

V and J are TRBV30 and TRBJ1-2; unclear D gene. CDR1 GTSNPN and CDR2 SVGIG come from the germline V gene (reference sequence). This CDR3 is built from 13 residues. V was cut by 1 base and J by 5 bases, with 11 bases left in between. The CDR3 sequence is CAWSGAGDYGYTF. The CDR3 DNA is TGTGCCTGGAGTGGGGCAGGAGATTATGGCTACACCTTC. The variable domain in full, with the rest retrieved from reference TRBV30 and TRBJ1-2, is SQTIHQWPATLVQPVGSPLSLECTVEGTSNPNLYWYRQAAGRGLQLLFYSVGIGQISSEVPQNLSASRPQDRQFILSSKKLLLSDSGFYLCAWSGAGDYGYTFGSGTRLTVV.

Only a few counts were recorded for this clone. V and J are TRBV4-2 and TRBJ1-6; D perhaps matches TRBD1 (5 bases). V was trimmed by 0 bases and J by 7 bases, leaving 10 bases between them. The CDR3 spans 15 residues. The V gene's germline CDR1 is LGHNA and CDR2 YNFKEQ. For the CDR3, the DNA is TGTGCCAGCAGCCAAGACCGACAGTTGAATTCACCCCTCCACTTT. As protein: CASSQDRQLNSPLHF.

The chain is built from TRBV10-3 and TRBJ2-7; 8 bases map to TRBD2. The CDR3 covers 14 residues. Germline V lookup: CDR1 ENHRY, CDR2 SYGVKD. Trimming took 2 bases from V and 6 from J; bases not matched to a gene: 6. CDR3: CAISEAGGPSEQYF. In DNA, the CDR3 is TGTGCCATCAGTGAGGCGGGGGGCCCCTCCGAGCAGTACTTC.

J is TRBJ2-7 and V is TRBV28; 7 positions match TRBD1. In germline, CDR1 is MDHEN, CDR2 SYDVKM. The CDR3 sequence is 14 residues long. The V and J ends lost 6 bases and 1 base, in that order; junction bases with no gene match: 6. DNA for the CDR3: TGTGCCAGCAGCACCACGGGACAGTCCTACGAGCAGTACTTC. Protein: CASSTTGQSYEQYF.

The rearrangement uses TRBV4-2 and TRBJ2-1; 8 bases are a match to TRBD1. The CDR3 has 18 amino acids. Trimming took 0 bases from V and 5 from J; bases not matched to a gene: 12. Germline-derived CDR1 and CDR2 are LGHNA and YNFKEQ. DNA for the CDR3: TGTGCCAGCAGCCAAGATCTAAGTTCGGGACAGGTTAACAATGAGCAGTTCTTC. Protein: CASSQDLSSGQVNNEQFF.

This sequence joins TRBV14 and TRBJ2-7; 9 positions match TRBD2. Germline values: CDR1 SGHDN, CDR2 FVKESK. The CDR3 contains 17 residues. V lost 0 bases to trimming and J lost 3 bases; unmatched junction nucleotides: 9. This CDR3 is CASSQDGLAGNFYEQYF. CDR3 nucleotide sequence: TGTGCCAGCAGCCAAGATGGGCTAGCGGGGAACTTCTACGAGCAGTACTTC.

The V and J genes are TRBV15 and TRBJ2-3; D could derive from TRBD1 or TRBD2 (5 bases each). Germline CDR1 reads LNHNV; CDR2 reads YYDKDF (reference sequence). V lost 1 base and J lost 6, with 20 bases in between. The CDR3 extends over 17 amino acids. CDR3 DNA: TGTGCCACCAGCAGAGTGAGCGGAATTTTGGACATCGATACGCAGTATTTT. It codes for CATSRVSGILDIDTQYF.

The rearrangement joins TRBV7-9 to TRBJ2-5, with D possibly matching TRBD1 (6 bases). Germline CDR1 reads SEHNR; CDR2 reads FQNEAQ (reference sequence). V lost 8 bases and J lost 5, with 21 bases in between. This CDR3 contains 15 residues. The CDR3 DNA follows: TGTGCCAGCTCCCCAACCCAGACAGGTCTCGAGACCCAGTACTTC. Its translation: CASSPTQTGLETQYF.

In DNA, the CDR3 is TGCGCCAGCAGGGACCTGGTCGAGAACACCGGGGAGCTGTTTTTT. It is translated as CASRDLVENTGELFF. This chain links TRBV5-1 with TRBJ2-2; D ambiguous. The V gene's germline CDR1 is SGHRS and CDR2 YFSETQ. The V gene lost 5 bases and the J gene lost 1 base, with 12 bases spanning the gap. The CDR3 covers 15 residues.

V is TRBV29-1 and J is TRBJ2-7, with D perhaps assigned TRBD1 or TRBD2 (5 bases each). The ends were cut back, 3 bases at V and 5 bases at J, with 11 bases in the middle. This CDR3 is built from 12 residues. Germline V lookup: CDR1 SQVTM, CDR2 ANQGSEA. This chain's CDR3 is CSVEGETDEQYF. The CDR3 coding sequence is TGCAGCGTTGAGGGGGAAACGGACGAGCAGTACTTC.

V and J are TRBV5-1 and TRBJ1-3, with D unclear. Trimming cost V 5 bases and J 0 bases, with 12 bases left between them. The CDR3 is made up of 15 amino acids. CDR1 is SGHRS, CDR2 YFSETQ, per germline. This CDR3 reads CASSIDRTSGNTIYF. The CDR3 nucleotides are TGCGCCAGCAGTATTGACCGGACCTCTGGAAACACCATATATTTT.

The J gene is TRBJ2-1, the V gene TRBV19; 7 bases are a match to TRBD1. From germline, CDR1 is LNHDA and CDR2 SQIVND (reference sequence). V dropped 8 bases and J dropped 9; count of bases not matched to a gene: 4. The length of the CDR3 is 11 residues. CDR3 loop: CASRGGFEQFF. CDR3 coding DNA: TGTGCCAGTCGAGGGGGCTTTGAGCAGTTCTTC.

As DNA, the CDR3 is TGCAGTGCTACCTTCACCGGGGAGCTGTTTTTT. Its translation is CSATFTGELFF. The chain carries TRBV20-1 and TRBJ2-2; D is unclear. V lost 4 bases to trimming and J lost 4 bases, with 4 bases between them. The CDR3 extends over 11 amino acids. Looked up from germline, CDR1 is DFQATT and CDR2 is SNEGSKA (reference sequence).

V is TRBV5-1 and J is TRBJ2-2; D is undetermined. The germline V gene has CDR1 SGHRS and CDR2 YFSETQ. The CDR3 consists of 13 residues. V shed 4 bases and J shed 6 bases, with 10 bases lying between them. CDR3 amino acids: CASSTHTPGELFF. The CDR3 nucleotides are TGCGCCAGCAGCACGCATACCCCCGGGGAGCTGTTTTTT.

The V gene is TRBV5-1, the J gene TRBJ1-6, with a weak D call TRBD1 (5 bases). Germline CDR1 is SGHRS and CDR2 is YFSETQ. Trimming left V 4 bases short and J 16 bases short, with 15 bases between. The CDR3 consists of 12 residues. CDR3 residues: CASSTSGTNLHF. The CDR3 region has the DNA TGCGCCAGCAGCACCTCCGGGACGAATCTCCACTTT.

This clone showed up just once. The genes are TRBV5-4 and TRBJ2-7; the match to TRBD2 covers 7 bases. V shed 0 bases and J 1 base; nucleotides not matched to a gene: 7. CDR3 length: 16 residues. The germline CDR1 and CDR2 sequences are SGHNT and YYREEE (reference sequence). The CDR3 loop reads CASSLEGGRGSYEQYF. The DNA for the CDR3 is TGTGCCAGCAGCTTGGAGGGCGGGAGAGGTTCCTACGAGCAGTACTTC.

V is TRBV11-2 and J is TRBJ2-7; TRBD1 aligns across 11 bases. There are 14 residues in the CDR3. Germline V gives CDR1 SGHAT, CDR2 FQNNGV. The trim removed 6 bases at V and 6 bases at J, leaving 7 bases unmatched. The CDR3 sequence: CASREIGTGGEQYF. In DNA form, the CDR3 reads TGTGCCAGCAGGGAAATAGGGACAGGGGGCGAGCAGTACTTC.

DNA of the CDR3: TGTGCCAGCAGCTTAAGCCTAGCGGCGTACAATGAGCAGTTCTTC. Translated: CASSLSLAAYNEQFF. The chain couples TRBV7-3 to TRBJ2-1, with TRBD2 matching over 7 bases. The junction had 4 bases not matched to a gene; V was cut back by 1 base and J by 4 bases. Germline values: CDR1 SGHTA, CDR2 FQGTGA. CDR3 length: 15 amino acids.

The chain has TRBV11-2 and TRBJ1-3, with D possibly TRBD1 on 5 matching bases. This CDR3 has 15 amino acids. Germline V gives CDR1 SGHAT, CDR2 FQNNGV. V was clipped by 4 bases and J by 0 bases, with 10 bases between them. The CDR3, as DNA: TGTGCCAGCAGCTCGGGGGTTCTCTCTGGAAACACCATATATTTT. This codes for CASSSGVLSGNTIYF.

This clone has a handful of counts. The rearrangement links TRBV10-3 to TRBJ1-6; the match to TRBD1 covers 7 bases. Germline CDR1 is ENHRY and CDR2 is SYGVKD. After removal of 5 bases from V and 9 bases from J, the junction contained 4 bases not matched to a gene. This CDR3 has 13 residues. The CDR3 loop is CAISPGQSSPLHF. In nucleotides, the CDR3 is TGTGCCATCAGTCCGGGACAGAGTTCACCCCTCCACTTT.

V usage is TRBV5-4 and J usage is TRBJ2-2; 8 bases line up with TRBD2. The CDR3 runs to 15 residues. Germline V gene sequence: CDR1 SGHNT, CDR2 YYREEE (reference sequence). After removal of 4 bases from V and 3 bases from J, the junction contained 5 bases not matched to a gene. This CDR3 reads CASSPGLVHTGELFF. CDR3 in DNA: TGTGCCAGCAGCCCGGGACTAGTCCACACCGGGGAGCTGTTTTTT.

The chain uses TRBV27 and TRBJ1-5, with TRBD1 as a possible D gene (6 bases). The CDR3 contains 14 residues. Trimming took 5 bases from V and 3 from J, leaving 11 bases between them. Germline V gene sequence: CDR1 MNHEY, CDR2 SMNVEV (reference sequence). The CDR3 region is CASSPWTDNQPQHF. The CDR3 region has the DNA TGTGCCAGCAGTCCCTGGACAGACAATCAGCCCCAGCATTTT.

The rearrangement uses TRBV7-8 and TRBJ2-1; 9 nucleotides align to TRBD2. Germline CDR1 is SGHVS and CDR2 is FQNEAQ. The length of the CDR3 is 18 residues. V was pared by 1 base and J by 3 bases, with 10 bases of the junction left unmatched. The CDR3, as DNA: TGTGCCAGCAGCTTAGATACGGGTAGCGGGGGTGTCTACAATGAGCAGTTCTTC. Protein product: CASSLDTGSGGVYNEQFF.

V is TRBV7-2 and J is TRBJ1-5; 8 bases map to TRBD1. The CDR3 extends over 15 amino acids. Trimming cost V 4 bases and J 6 bases; bases outside gene matches: 8. Germline CDR1 is SGHTA and CDR2 is FQGNSA. The CDR3 region has the DNA TGTGCCAGCAGCTCAGGACAGGGAGAGGGTCAGCCCCAGCATTTT. This codes for CASSSGQGEGQPQHF.

As for this clone: This sample also contains other DNA sequences that code for the same CDR3. The chain joins TRBV29-1 to TRBJ2-1, with TRBD2 matching over 7 bases. Looked up from germline, CDR1 is SQVTM and CDR2 is ANQGSEA. The CDR3 spans 14 residues. V dropped 3 bases and J dropped 0; count of bases not matched to a gene: 2. CDR3 loop: CSVEGGSSYNEQFF. CDR3 nucleotide sequence: TGCAGCGTTGAGGGGGGGAGCTCCTACAATGAGCAGTTCTTC.

V and J are TRBV7-6 and TRBJ2-7, with 8 nucleotides matching TRBD1. The ends lost 2 bases at V and 3 bases at J; junction bases unmatched: 3. The CDR3 covers 14 residues. Germline CDR1 is SGHVS and CDR2 is FNYEAQ. As DNA, the CDR3 is TGTGCCAGCAGCTTAAAAGGACAGGGCTACGAGCAGTACTTC. It translates to CASSLKGQGYEQYF. Looking up the rest from reference TRBV7-6 and TRBJ2-7 gives the full variable domain: GAGVSQSPRYKVTKRGQDVALRCDPISGHVSLYWYRQALGQGPEFLTYFNYEAQQDKSGLPNDRFSAERPEGSISTLTIQRTEQRDSAMYRCASSLKGQGYEQYFGPGTRLTVT.

The chain uses TRBV11-2 and TRBJ1-1; D gene unclear. The CDR3 has 13 amino acids. Germline V gives CDR1 SGHAT, CDR2 FQNNGV. Trimming pared 1 base from V and 0 bases from J, leaving 3 bases between. The CDR3 spells CASSLGLNTEAFF. The CDR3, as DNA: TGTGCCAGCAGCTTAGGGTTGAACACTGAAGCTTTCTTT. The full variable domain, in which reference TRBV11-2 and TRBJ1-1 provide the parts outside the CDR3, is EAGVAQSPRYKIIEKRQSVAFWCNPISGHATLYWYQQILGQGPKLLIQFQNNGVVDDSQLPKDRFSAERLKGVDSTLKIQPAKLEDSAVYLCASSLGLNTEAFFGQGTRLTVV.

The chain combines TRBV5-6 with TRBJ1-4, with 10 positions matching TRBD1. The CDR3 is 18 residues long. CDR1 and CDR2 from the germline V gene are SGHDT and YYEEEE. V lost 2 bases and J lost 3; bases outside the gene matches: 10. The CDR3 nucleotides are TGTGCCAGCAGCTTCCGGACAGGGGGGCCGGTAGCTAATGAAAAACTGTTTTTT. Protein: CASSFRTGGPVANEKLFF.

The chain is built from TRBV19 and TRBJ1-2, with D perhaps TRBD1 (6 bases). The CDR3 sequence is 13 residues long. Per germline, CDR1 LNHDA and CDR2 SQIVND (reference sequence). V lost 6 bases to trimming and J lost 3 bases, with 11 bases between them. This CDR3 reads CASRDRTDYGYTF. CDR3 nucleotides: TGTGCCAGTAGAGACCGGACAGACTATGGCTACACCTTC.

The chain combines TRBV29-1 with TRBJ2-3; D gene uncertain. The CDR3 contains 11 residues. Germline-derived CDR1 and CDR2 are SQVTM and ANQGSEA. The V gene lost 3 bases and the J gene lost 4 bases, with 5 bases spanning the gap. The DNA of the CDR3 is TGCAGCGTTGACTCGCCAGATACGCAGTATTTT. Protein sequence: CSVDSPDTQYF.